These T cell receptor beta chains were read from a single sample in a study of blood T cell repertoires in COVID-19. Profiled with immunoSEQ multiplex PCR; TCRdb holds only in-frame clones, not every one. Here the sample spans around 180,000 clones, 75% to 90% being singletons. The sequenced sample consisted of peripheral blood. The receptors here all came from a human donor with active or convalescent COVID-19. The donor label of this sample is uncertain. Each CDR3 is given with its conserved first and last residue. A D gene is named only where the DNA matches it firmly. Part of the rows lack a size; the others show once, few, many or a class for expanded clones.

size	J	V	D	CDR3	DNA
NA	TRBJ1-6	TRBV18	NA	CASSPKTGVSHSPLHF	TGTGCCAGCTCACCAAAAACAGGTGTTTCCCACTCACCCCTCCACTTT
NA	TRBJ1-2	TRBV28	TRBD1	CASSPINRYRGRGYTF	TGTGCCAGCAGCCCGATTAATAGATACAGGGGACGTGGCTACACCTTC
NA	TRBJ2-7	TRBV5-1	TRBD1	CASSLGGTGSYEQYF	TGCGCCAGCAGCTTGGGGGGGACAGGGAGCTACGAGCAGTACTTC
NA	TRBJ2-5	TRBV24-1	NA	CATSDPLETQYF	TGTGCCACCAGTGATCCTCTGGAGACCCAGTACTTC
few	TRBJ2-5	TRBV7-2	TRBD2	CASSPRLAGAVTQYF	TGTGCCAGCAGCCCGCGACTAGCGGGGGCTGTGACCCAGTACTTC
once	TRBJ2-4	TRBV6-5	NA	CASSWTGTKNIQYF	TGTGCCAGCAGTTGGACCGGGACCAAAAACATTCAGTACTTC
NA	TRBJ2-2	TRBV7-6	TRBD1	CASSRYTGDYTGELFF	TGTGCCAGCAGCCGGTATACAGGGGATTACACCGGGGAGCTGTTTTTT
NA	TRBJ1-5	TRBV6-5	TRBD1	CASRTDRASNQPQHF	TGTGCCAGCAGGACGGACAGGGCCTCGAATCAGCCCCAGCATTTT
once	TRBJ2-3	TRBV7-2	TRBD2	CASSLHGGGSGDTQYF	TGTGCCAGCAGCTTACATGGGGGGGGGTCAGGAGATACGCAGTATTTT
many	TRBJ2-7	TRBV30	NA	CAWSVGLAGEQYF	TGTGCCTGGAGTGTCGGGCTAGCCGGCGAGCAGTACTTC
NA	TRBJ1-5	TRBV28	NA	CASSLAGSSNQPQHF	TGTGCCAGCAGTTTAGCGGGCAGCAGCAATCAGCCCCAGCATTTT
NA	TRBJ1-5	TRBV4-2	NA	CASSHEMGNQPQHF	TGTGCCAGCAGCCATGAGATGGGCAATCAGCCCCAGCATTTT
NA	TRBJ2-1	TRBV7-6	NA	CASSFSRGYNEQFF	TGTGCCAGCAGCTTCAGCCGGGGGTACAATGAGCAGTTCTTC
NA	TRBJ1-1	TRBV6-5	NA	CASNQQGSEAFF	TGTGCCAGCAACCAACAGGGTTCTGAAGCTTTCTTT
NA	TRBJ1-1	TRBV5-5	NA	CASSYRPIAPPGGTEAFF	TGTGCCAGCAGTTACAGACCAATAGCCCCGCCAGGAGGAACTGAAGCTTTCTTT
NA	TRBJ2-2	TRBV5-1	TRBD2	CASSPRGLAGGSGELFF	TGCGCCAGCAGCCCTAGAGGACTAGCGGGAGGCTCCGGGGAGCTGTTTTTT
NA	TRBJ2-5	TRBV29-1	TRBD1	CSVGTGGETQYF	TGCAGCGTGGGGACAGGGGGCGAGACCCAGTACTTC
NA	TRBJ1-1	TRBV6-5	TRBD1	CASSANPIQGEAFF	TGTGCCAGCAGCGCTAACCCTATACAGGGGGAAGCTTTCTTT
NA	TRBJ2-6	TRBV2	NA	CASCRDSGANVLTF	TGTGCCAGCTGCAGGGACTCTGGGGCCAACGTCCTGACTTTC
once	TRBJ1-1	TRBV19	TRBD1	CASTHTGTVNTEAFF	TGTGCCAGTACCCATACCGGGACAGTGAACACTGAAGCTTTCTTT
NA	TRBJ1-1	TRBV10-3	NA	CAIRGEVDTEAFF	TGTGCCATCAGAGGGGAGGTTGACACTGAAGCTTTCTTT
NA	TRBJ1-1	TRBV28	NA	CASHRAGILNTEAFF	TGTGCCAGTCATAGAGCAGGAATTTTGAACACTGAAGCTTTCTTT
NA	TRBJ2-1	TRBV18	TRBD2	CASSPPGLAGFNEQFF	TGTGCCAGCTCACCACCGGGACTAGCGGGATTCAATGAGCAGTTCTTC
NA	TRBJ2-3	TRBV9	TRBD2	CASSVERGPDTQYF	TGTGCCAGCAGCGTAGAGCGGGGGCCAGATACGCAGTATTTT
NA	TRBJ2-1	TRBV3-1/TRBV3-2	NA	CASSPQRYNEQFF	TGTGCCAGCAGTCCCCAGCGGTACAATGAGCAGTTCTTC
NA	TRBJ2-2	TRBV21-1	NA	CASSKGTGTVGELFF	TGTGCCAGCAGCAAAGGGACAGGGACGGTCGGGGAGCTGTTTTTT
NA	TRBJ1-3	TRBV4-3	NA	CASSHQDTSGNTIYF	TGCGCCAGCAGCCATCAAGACACCTCTGGAAACACCATATATTTT
NA	TRBJ1-2	TRBV25-1	NA	CASSGDIPSYGYTF	TGTGCCAGCAGTGGGGACATCCCCAGCTATGGCTACACCTTC
NA	TRBJ2-7	TRBV7-9	NA	CASSLGQQQYF	TGTGCCAGCAGCCTCGGACAGCAGCAGTACTTC
NA	TRBJ2-1	TRBV7-6	TRBD2	CASSFGLALYNEQFF	TGTGCCAGCAGCTTTGGACTAGCTCTCTACAATGAGCAGTTCTTC
NA	TRBJ2-1	TRBV9	TRBD2	CASSPGLAYNEQFF	TGTGCCAGCAGCCCGGGACTAGCCTACAATGAGCAGTTCTTC
NA	TRBJ2-1	TRBV7-2	TRBD2	CASSSAGGDEQFF	TGTGCCAGCAGCTCGGCGGGGGGTGATGAGCAGTTCTTC
NA	TRBJ2-3	TRBV5-1	TRBD2	CASSAGLAGGVGDTQYF	TGCGCCAGCAGCGCCGGACTAGCGGGAGGGGTGGGAGATACGCAGTATTTT
NA	TRBJ1-2	TRBV5-1	NA	CASSGGDGYTF	TGCGCCAGCAGCGGGGGGGATGGCTACACCTTC
once	TRBJ1-5	TRBV19	NA	CASSTQGTDQPQHF	TGTGCCAGTAGTACACAGGGTACAGATCAGCCCCAGCATTTT
NA	TRBJ2-3	TRBV28	TRBD2	CASSLRLAGYTDTQYF	TGTGCCAGCAGTTTGAGACTAGCGGGCTACACAGATACGCAGTATTTT
NA	TRBJ2-1	TRBV2	TRBD2	CASTSGRMNEQFF	TGTGCCAGCACCAGCGGGAGGATGAATGAGCAGTTCTTC
NA	TRBJ2-1	TRBV10-3	NA	CAIWGVTLHEQFF	TGTGCCATCTGGGGGGTTACTCTACATGAGCAGTTCTTC
NA	TRBJ1-1	TRBV4-2	NA	CASSQGGTDTEAFF	TGTGCCAGCAGCCAAGGAGGCACGGACACTGAAGCTTTCTTT
NA	TRBJ2-5	TRBV9	NA	CASSPDFPWETQYF	TGTGCCAGCAGCCCGGACTTCCCCTGGGAGACCCAGTACTTC
NA	TRBJ2-7	TRBV29-1	TRBD2	CSVEEEGLAGDEQYF	TGCAGCGTTGAAGAAGAAGGTCTAGCGGGAGACGAGCAGTACTTC
NA	TRBJ2-3	TRBV4-1	NA	CASSGSGDQTDTQYF	TGCGCCAGCAGCGGGTCGGGAGATCAAACAGATACGCAGTATTTT
NA	TRBJ1-5	TRBV27	NA	CASSNRNRVPQHF	TGTGCCAGCAGTAACCGAAACAGGGTTCCCCAGCATTTT